Listed here are 30 T cell receptor beta chains from one sample, sequenced in a study of blood T cell repertoires in COVID-19. Clones were read by immunoSEQ multiplex PCR, and TCRdb kept only the in-frame ones, dropping some. The sample lists 80,000 to 100,000 clones; around two thirds were seen once. Material: peripheral blood. Receptors originate from a man in his sixties or seventies with COVID-19, enrolled during active disease.

The chain is built from TRBV2 and TRBJ1-4; the D gene is possibly TRBD1 (5 bases). V dropped 5 bases and J dropped 2 bases, with 12 bases sitting between them. CDR3 size: 15 residues. The germline V gene has CDR1 SNHLY and CDR2 FYNNEI. The CDR3 loop is CASSNQGFTNEKLFF. The CDR3 DNA is TGTGCCAGCAGTAACCAGGGTTTCACTAATGAAAAACTGTTTTTT.

Details on this clone: Additional DNA sequences in this sample encode the identical CDR3. This chain joins TRBV5-1 and TRBJ2-7, with 9 bases identical to TRBD1. The CDR3 totals 15 residues. The V gene's germline CDR1 is SGHRS and CDR2 YFSETQ. J was trimmed by 4 bases and V by 4 bases; bases with no gene match: 9. This CDR3 reads CASSPGQGSSYEQYF. CDR3 DNA: TGCGCCAGCAGCCCCGGACAGGGGAGTTCATACGAGCAGTACTTC.

This chain joins TRBV6-6 and TRBJ2-7, with TRBD1 matching over 10 bases. The CDR3 consists of 15 residues. The junction had 10 bases not matched to a gene; V was cut back by 10 bases and J by 1 base. Germline V CDR1 and CDR2: MNHNY, SVGAGI (reference sequence). The DNA for the CDR3 is TGTGCCACCAGAGCAGGGACAGGGGTTTCCTACGAGCAGTACTTC. Its protein is CATRAGTGVSYEQYF.

This clone was counted between two and nine times. V and J are TRBV5-1 and TRBJ2-1; D remains ambiguous. CDR1 and CDR2 (germline): SGHRS, YFSETQ. This CDR3 has 12 amino acids. V lost 4 bases and J lost 9, with 11 bases in between. Here the CDR3 reads CASSPIAGEQFF. For the CDR3, the DNA is TGCGCCAGCAGCCCCATAGCCGGTGAGCAGTTCTTC.

The chain carries TRBV4-3 and TRBJ2-3; 9 bases agree with TRBD2. V lost 1 base to trimming and J lost 1 base; unmatched junction nucleotides: 3. Germline values: CDR1 LGHNA, CDR2 YSLEER. The CDR3 sequence is 16 residues long. The CDR3 sequence is CASSQVAGGGTDTQYF. Written as DNA, the CDR3 is TGCGCCAGCAGCCAAGTGGCGGGGGGGGGCACAGATACGCAGTATTTT.

This sequence joins TRBV7-2 and TRBJ2-2; possibly TRBD2 for D (5 bases). CDR1 is SGHTA, CDR2 FQGNSA, per germline. V was cut by 3 bases and J by 4 bases, with 9 bases left in between. There are 14 residues in the CDR3. CDR3 residues: CASSFQGSTGELFF. The CDR3, as DNA: TGTGCCAGCAGCTTTCAAGGGAGCACCGGGGAGCTGTTTTTT.

V gene TRBV18 combines with J gene TRBJ1-5; 10 positions match TRBD1. The CDR3 contains 14 residues. Germline V gene lookup returns CDR1 KGHSH and CDR2 LQKENI. J was trimmed by 7 bases and V by 5 bases; bases with no gene match: 5. CDR3 sequence (DNA): TGTGCCAGCTCAAGACAGGGGGCAGAGCAGCCCCAGCATTTT. Translation gives CASSRQGAEQPQHF.

V is TRBV4-2 and J is TRBJ2-7, with a weak D call TRBD2 (7 bases). The V end lost 3 bases, the J end lost 0 bases, and 15 bases lay between the germline ends. Germline loops: CDR1 LGHNA, CDR2 YNFKEQ. The CDR3 length is 16 residues. CDR3 in amino acids: CASSQFSGTNSYEQYF. The CDR3 region has the DNA TGTGCCAGCAGCCAGTTCAGCGGGACAAACTCCTACGAGCAGTACTTC.

The CDR3 sequence is CASSPGGGQGSYEQYF. The CDR3 bases are TGTGCCAGCAGCCCGGGTGGGGGACAGGGCTCCTACGAGCAGTACTTC. The rearrangement links TRBV28 to TRBJ2-7; 9 bases are a match to TRBD1. Germline CDR1 and CDR2: MDHEN and SYDVKM. The V segment lost 6 bases and the J segment 0 bases; nucleotides outside the gene matches: 9. This CDR3 region has 16 residues.

The CDR3 protein is CASSPRTGTGGPGFQETQYF. The CDR3 DNA is TGTGCCAGCTCACCACGGACCGGGACAGGGGGCCCCGGGTTCCAAGAGACCCAGTACTTC. J is TRBJ2-5 and V is TRBV18; 12 positions agree with TRBD1. J gave up 1 base and V 1 base, and 13 bases lay outside the gene matches. The CDR3 contains 20 residues. Germline V lookup: CDR1 KGHSH, CDR2 LQKENI. Full variable domain (remainder filled in from reference TRBV18 and TRBJ2-5): NAGVMQNPRHLVRRRGQEARLRCSPMKGHSHVYWYRQLPEEGLKFMVYLQKENIIDESGMPKERFSAEFPKEGPSILRIQQVVRGDSAAYFCASSPRTGTGGPGFQETQYFGPGTRLLVL.

For this clone: The junction and the germline gene differ at one end; a read error may be behind it. The chain has TRBV7-7 and TRBJ2-1; 8 bases map to TRBD2. The CDR3 sequence is 15 residues long. Per the germline V gene, CDR1 is SSHAT and CDR2 is FNYEAQ (reference sequence). The CDR3 protein is CASSLGGTSIYEQFF. The CDR3 DNA reads TGTGCTAGCAGCTTAGGAGGGACTAGTATCTATGAGCAGTTCTTC.

The chain couples TRBV27 to TRBJ1-6; the D gene is possibly TRBD1 (5 bases). This CDR3 has 12 amino acids. In germline, CDR1 is MNHEY, CDR2 SMNVEV (reference sequence). Trimming left V 0 bases short and J 12 bases short, with 6 bases between. Here the CDR3 reads CASSLSGGPLHF. CDR3 bases: TGTGCCAGCAGTTTATCGGGGGGACCCCTCCACTTT.

The CDR3 sequence is CASLGASGTYEQYF. As DNA, the CDR3 is TGTGCCAGCCTAGGGGCTAGCGGGACCTACGAGCAGTACTTC. The genes are TRBV7-9 and TRBJ2-7; 9 bases map to TRBD2. There are 14 residues in the CDR3. From germline, CDR1 is SEHNR and CDR2 FQNEAQ (reference sequence). The V segment lost 8 bases and the J segment 2 bases; nucleotides outside the gene matches: 7.

This clone appeared a single time. The V and J genes are TRBV9 and TRBJ1-6, with 9 positions matching TRBD1. Germline V CDR1 and CDR2: SGDLS, YYNGEE. The CDR3 length is 15 residues. V was clipped by 3 bases and J by 7 bases; unmatched bases: 5. The CDR3 DNA reads TGTGCCAGCAGCGGATGGACAGGGGTGAATTCACCCCTCCACTTT. It yields the protein CASSGWTGVNSPLHF.

This clone was detected only once. V gene TRBV6-2 or TRBV6-3 combines with J gene TRBJ2-3; D possibly corresponds to TRBD2 (6 bases). The germline gives CDR1 MNHEY, CDR2 SVGEGT. This CDR3 spans 17 amino acids. Trimming took 5 bases from V and 8 from J, leaving 26 bases between them. The CDR3 spells CASSPSGTRAVLGTQYF. The CDR3 nucleotides read TGTGCCAGCAGTCCCTCTGGGACTCGAGCGGTACTTGGTACGCAGTATTTT.

In this sample, this clone turned up a few times. This chain links TRBV6-6 with TRBJ2-2, with 8 bases fitting TRBD2. The ends lost 9 bases at V and 5 bases at J; junction bases unmatched: 11. CDR1 and CDR2 from the germline V gene are MNHNY and SVGAGI (reference sequence). The CDR3 spans 15 residues. The CDR3: CASLGAGGGTGELFF. CDR3 sequence (DNA): TGTGCCAGTCTAGGGGCGGGAGGAGGGACCGGGGAGCTGTTTTTT.

This clone has just one count. The junction does not match germline at one end; this may be a read error. The CDR3 region has the DNA TGTGCTAGCAGCTTCGGACTAGCGGGAGACCCTCAAGAGACCCAGTACTTC. This sequence encodes CASSFGLAGDPQETQYF. The chain employs TRBV7-7 and TRBJ2-5; TRBD2 agrees at 13 bases. This CDR3 is 17 amino acids long. Germline-derived CDR1 and CDR2 are SSHAT and FNYEAQ (reference sequence).

The CDR3 sequence is CASSASQGTYGYTF. Written as DNA, the CDR3 is TGTGCCAGCAGCGCATCGCAGGGGACATATGGCTACACCTTC. This chain uses TRBV9 with TRBJ1-2; D may be TRBD1 (6 bases). Germline-derived CDR1 and CDR2 are SGDLS and YYNGEE. The germline V and J ends were trimmed by 3 bases and 5 bases, with 14 bases remaining between them. The CDR3 consists of 14 residues. Full variable domain (outside the CDR3, taken from reference TRBV9 and TRBJ1-2): DSGVTQTPKHLITATGQRVTLRCSPRSGDLSVYWYQQSLDQGLQFLIQYYNGEERAKGNILERFSAQQFPDLHSELNLSSLELGDSALYFCASSASQGTYGYTFGSGTRLTVV.

V usage is TRBV19 and J usage is TRBJ1-1; 9 nucleotides line up with TRBD1. This CDR3 comprises 15 residues. Germline-derived CDR1 and CDR2 are LNHDA and SQIVND (reference sequence). V was clipped by 6 bases and J by 0 bases; unmatched bases: 5. The CDR3 protein is CASRPDRGMNTEAFF. CDR3 coding DNA: TGTGCCAGTAGACCCGACAGGGGGATGAACACTGAAGCTTTCTTT.

This chain uses TRBV4-2 with TRBJ2-5, with a possible D match to TRBD2 (5 bases). Germline V gives CDR1 LGHNA, CDR2 YNFKEQ. V shed 1 base and J shed 3 bases, with 12 bases lying between them. The CDR3 is 15 amino acids. The CDR3 reads CASSQGGLREETQYF. In nucleotides, the CDR3 is TGTGCCAGCAGCCAAGGAGGGTTGAGAGAAGAGACCCAGTACTTC.

The chain recombines TRBV5-8 with TRBJ1-2, with no clear D. V was trimmed by 4 bases and J by 8 bases, leaving 27 bases between them. The CDR3 is 17 residues long. Germline loops: CDR1 SGHTS, CDR2 YDEGEE. For the CDR3, the DNA is TGTGCCAGCAGCCCCCGGGTCAATCCCCTCTTTTGGCGCGGCTACACCTTC. It specifies CASSPRVNPLFWRGYTF.

The chain is built from TRBV6-4 and TRBJ2-7; D call uncertain. The CDR3 extends over 17 amino acids. Germline CDR1 is MRHNA and CDR2 is SNTAGT. The V and J ends lost 5 bases and 2 bases respectively, with 22 bases between them. The CDR3 bases are TGTGCCAGCAGTCCCAAAAATTCGGAGCAAGTACCCTACGAGCAGTACTTC. Translation: CASSPKNSEQVPYEQYF.

This chain links TRBV28 with TRBJ2-7; D is perhaps TRBD1 (5 bases). The germline V and J ends were trimmed by 3 bases and 4 bases, with 13 bases remaining between them. The CDR3 has 14 residues. Per germline, CDR1 MDHEN and CDR2 SYDVKM. CDR3 DNA: TGTGCCAGCAGTTTGGCCCAGGGAAGGTACGAGCAGTACTTC. It translates to CASSLAQGRYEQYF.

The rearrangement links TRBV24-1 to TRBJ1-6, with D unresolved. Deletions cut 3 bases from V and 7 bases from J, with 6 bases between. This CDR3 comprises 13 residues. CDR1 is KGHDR and CDR2 is SFDVKD in the germline V gene. The chain's CDR3 is CATSDGGNSPLHF. In nucleotides, the CDR3 is TGTGCCACCAGTGATGGAGGGAATTCACCCCTCCACTTT.

The J gene is TRBJ1-3, the V gene TRBV3-1 (or the pseudogene TRBV3-2); D is uncertain. This CDR3 contains 17 residues. CDR1 and CDR2 from the germline V gene are LGHDT and YNNKEL (reference sequence). Trimming removed 6 bases at V and 0 bases at J, with 18 bases between. CDR3 sequence reads: CASSHRGRLGSGNTIYF. In DNA, the CDR3 is TGTGCCAGCAGTCATAGAGGGAGGCTCGGCTCTGGAAACACCATATATTTT.

In this sample, this clone turned up a few times. J is TRBJ1-1 and V is TRBV5-1; D possibly corresponds to TRBD1 (6 bases). Trimming cost V 0 bases and J 1 base, with 7 bases left between them. Per the germline V gene, CDR1 is SGHRS and CDR2 is YFSETQ. The CDR3 is made up of 14 amino acids. The CDR3 coding sequence is TGCGCCAGCAGCTTGGTAGGGGGGAACACTGAAGCTTTCTTT. Translation: CASSLVGGNTEAFF.

The chain couples TRBV9 to TRBJ2-1; 8 bases align to TRBD1. This CDR3 is 21 amino acids long. The V and J ends lost 0 bases and 0 bases, in that order; junction bases with no gene match: 17. Looked up from germline, CDR1 is SGDLS and CDR2 is YYNGEE. DNA of the CDR3: TGTGCCAGCAGCGTAGTTGCCTCGGTCTTTCGGGGACAGGACTCCTACAATGAGCAGTTCTTC. This sequence encodes CASSVVASVFRGQDSYNEQFF.

On this clone itself: At the DNA level, this CDR3 is encoded by other sequences in the same sample as well. The chain couples TRBV15 to TRBJ2-1; D is possibly TRBD1 (6 bases). Germline V gene lookup returns CDR1 LNHNV and CDR2 YYDKDF (reference sequence). V was clipped by 3 bases and J by 1 base, with 10 bases between them. This CDR3 comprises 15 residues. CDR3 sequence reads: CATSRRQGSYNEQFF. In nucleotides, the CDR3 is TGTGCCACCAGCAGGCGGCAGGGGTCCTACAATGAGCAGTTCTTC.

DNA for the CDR3: TGCGCCAGCAGCCCCGCAGGGGGCTCTAACACTGAAGCTTTCTTT. As protein: CASSPAGGSNTEAFF. This rearrangement joins TRBV5-1 to TRBJ1-1; 8 bases match TRBD1. Germline lookup yields CDR1 SGHRS and CDR2 YFSETQ. Trimming cost V 4 bases and J 2 bases; bases outside gene matches: 7. CDR3 size: 15 residues.

The CDR3 DNA is TGTGCCAGCAGCTCGGGACTAGCTAACGGGGAGCTGTTTTTT. This encodes CASSSGLANGELFF. The chain combines TRBV7-2 with TRBJ2-2; 9 nucleotides align to TRBD2. This CDR3 is built from 14 residues. From germline, CDR1 is SGHTA and CDR2 FQGNSA. V lost 4 bases, J lost 7 bases, and 4 bases stayed unmatched.